The 5 T cell receptor beta chains below were found in one sample sequenced in a study of T cells in narcolepsy. Clones were read by immunoSEQ multiplex PCR, and TCRdb kept only the in-frame ones, dropping some. The repertoire has 15,000 to 20,000 clones, roughly 72% of them found once; the top ten carry more than 13%. The sample comprised CD45RA- memory CD8+ T cells from PBMCs. Receptors were obtained from a human donor with narcolepsy.

This rearrangement joins TRBV27 to TRBJ2-1; TRBD2 aligns across 8 bases. V lost 1 base and J lost 8; bases outside the gene matches: 10. From germline, CDR1 is MNHEY and CDR2 SMNVEV (reference sequence). The CDR3 totals 16 residues. The CDR3 sequence is CASSLFGGGTRDEQFF. CDR3 bases: TGTGCCAGCAGTTTATTTGGTGGCGGGACTAGGGATGAGCAGTTCTTC.

The chain combines TRBV6-1 with TRBJ1-2; TRBD1 matches 7 bases. This CDR3 has 14 amino acids. With 7 bases clipped from V and 8 bases from J, the junction kept 13 bases outside the gene matches. CDR1 MNHNS and CDR2 SASEGT come from the germline V gene. CDR3 protein: CASTYDREFGGYTF. The CDR3 DNA reads TGTGCCAGCACCTACGACAGGGAGTTTGGCGGCTACACCTTC.

The gene calls are TRBV15 and TRBJ2-6, with D possibly matching TRBD2 (5 bases). With 0 bases removed from V and 2 bases from J, the gap between germline ends came to 8 bases. Germline V gene sequence: CDR1 LNHNV, CDR2 YYDKDF (reference sequence). This CDR3 has 16 residues. Here the CDR3 reads CATSRDRGTGANVLTF. DNA of the CDR3: TGTGCCACCAGCAGAGATCGAGGGACTGGGGCCAACGTCCTGACTTTC.

Here the CDR3 reads CASSDPNEQYF. The CDR3 DNA sequence: TGTGCCAGCAGCGACCCAAACGAGCAGTACTTC. V usage is TRBV11-2 and J usage is TRBJ2-7; no firm D call. V lost 5 bases and J 5 bases, leaving 7 bases between the germline ends. This CDR3 comprises 11 residues. Per germline, CDR1 SGHAT and CDR2 FQNNGV.

The chain uses TRBV13 and TRBJ1-2, with D tentatively TRBD1 (5 bases). Deletions cut 0 bases from V and 4 bases from J, with 9 bases between. This CDR3 has 14 amino acids. Germline CDR1 and CDR2: PRHDT and FYEKMQ (reference sequence). This chain's CDR3 is CASSLGQGSYGYTF. Here the CDR3 DNA reads TGTGCCAGCAGCTTAGGTCAGGGCTCCTATGGCTACACCTTC.